This is a list of T cell receptor beta chains from one sample in a study of beta chain features in type 1 diabetes. Method: immunoSEQ multiplex PCR; TCRdb's copy keeps in-frame clones and lacks some. The top ten hold around 1.2% of the sample, which has 130,000 to 150,000 clones, roughly a tenth seen once. Sequenced material: naive CD4+ T cells from blood. These receptors were collected from a man between 18 and 35 years old in good health. CDR3s include the opening cysteine and the closing phenylalanine or tryptophan. D genes are given only for firm matches. Size is stated for part of the rows, as once, few or many counts, or as a class when the clone is expanded.

D gene: .; J gene: TRBJ1-1; V gene: TRBV4-1; clone size: many; CDR3 DNA: TGCGCCAGCAGCCTACCAGAGGGGAACACTGAAGCTTTCTTT; CDR3 protein: CASSLPEGNTEAFF
D gene: TRBD2; J gene: TRBJ2-3; V gene: TRBV7-2; clone size: few; CDR3 DNA: TGTGCCAGCAGCCGGGGACTAGCGGGGGGTTCTTCGGATACGCAGTATTTT; CDR3 protein: CASSRGLAGGSSDTQYF
D gene: .; J gene: TRBJ1-5; V gene: TRBV5-6; clone size: few; CDR3 DNA: TGTGCCAGCAGCTGGGGACATAGCAATCAGCCCCAGCATTTT; CDR3 protein: CASSWGHSNQPQHF
D gene: .; J gene: TRBJ1-1; V gene: TRBV5-4; clone size: few; CDR3 DNA: TGTGCCAGCAGCTTGGGGCCCCGGGATGTCGGCACTGAAGCTTTCTTT; CDR3 protein: CASSLGPRDVGTEAFF
D gene: .; J gene: TRBJ2-5; V gene: TRBV6-5; clone size: .; CDR3 DNA: TGTGCCAGCAGTTACCCCCAGGAGACCCAGTACTTC; CDR3 protein: CASSYPQETQYF
D gene: TRBD2; J gene: TRBJ2-1; V gene: TRBV30; clone size: few; CDR3 DNA: TGTGCCTGGAGTACGGTCGCTAGCGGGGGCCATGGAAATGAGCAGTTCTTC; CDR3 protein: CAWSTVASGGHGNEQFF
D gene: TRBD1; J gene: TRBJ1-4; V gene: TRBV28; clone size: .; CDR3 DNA: TGTGCCAGCAGTTCGGGACAGCTATATGAAAAACTGTTTTTT; CDR3 protein: CASSSGQLYEKLFF
D gene: TRBD1; J gene: TRBJ2-7; V gene: TRBV6-6; clone size: few; CDR3 DNA: TGTGCCAGCAGGATTTTATCGACAGGGGCCTACGAGCAGTACTTC; CDR3 protein: CASRILSTGAYEQYF
D gene: .; J gene: TRBJ1-1; V gene: TRBV5-4; clone size: .; CDR3 DNA: TGTGCCAGCAGCTCAGGGGCCACTGAAGCTTTCTTT; CDR3 protein: CASSSGATEAFF
D gene: .; J gene: TRBJ2-2; V gene: TRBV6-5; clone size: .; CDR3 DNA: TGTGCCAGCAGTTACAGGCAGGGGGGTAGCACCGGGGAGCTGTTTTTT; CDR3 protein: CASSYRQGGSTGELFF
D gene: .; J gene: TRBJ1-4; V gene: TRBV10-3; clone size: .; CDR3 DNA: TGTGCCATCAAGGAGGGCAGGGCCTTTGGAGATAATGAAAAACTGTTTTTT; CDR3 protein: CAIKEGRAFGDNEKLFF
D gene: .; J gene: TRBJ2-7; V gene: TRBV7-2; clone size: few; CDR3 DNA: TGTGCCAGCAGCTTAGTGGCGGGGATCTACGAGCAGTACTTC; CDR3 protein: CASSLVAGIYEQYF
D gene: .; J gene: TRBJ2-3; V gene: TRBV7-3; clone size: .; CDR3 DNA: TGTGCCAGCAGCTTCGCCTCGGGAATCCCAGATACGCAGTATTTT; CDR3 protein: CASSFASGIPDTQYF
D gene: TRBD1; J gene: TRBJ2-5; V gene: TRBV4-1; clone size: .; CDR3 DNA: TGCGCCAGCAGCCGAACCCCGGGACAGGGTGGCCAAGAGACCCAGTACTTC; CDR3 protein: CASSRTPGQGGQETQYF
D gene: .; J gene: TRBJ2-7; V gene: TRBV2; clone size: .; CDR3 DNA: TGTGCCAGCAGTGGGGACCCGGGACAAACAAAGACCTCCTACGAGCAGTACTTC; CDR3 protein: CASSGDPGQTKTSYEQYF
D gene: .; J gene: TRBJ2-1; V gene: TRBV7-7; clone size: few; CDR3 DNA: TGTGCCAGCAGCCCAGCACAGGGTCTCAATGAGCAGTTCTTC; CDR3 protein: CASSPAQGLNEQFF
D gene: TRBD2; J gene: TRBJ2-3; V gene: TRBV19; clone size: .; CDR3 DNA: TGTGCCAGTAGTAGGGGACTAGCGGGGGCCCAGCCCTCTACGCAGTATTTT; CDR3 protein: CASSRGLAGAQPSTQYF
D gene: TRBD1; J gene: TRBJ2-5; V gene: TRBV6-5; clone size: .; CDR3 DNA: TGTGCCAGCAGTTACTCAATGGGACAGGGGGGAGAGACCCAGTACTTC; CDR3 protein: CASSYSMGQGGETQYF
D gene: TRBD1; J gene: TRBJ1-2; V gene: TRBV19; clone size: few; CDR3 DNA: TGTGCCAGTAGTACTCTTCGGACAGGGAACAATGGCTACACCTTC; CDR3 protein: CASSTLRTGNNGYTF
D gene: .; J gene: TRBJ2-7; V gene: TRBV7-9; clone size: .; CDR3 DNA: TGTGCCAGCAGCTTAGACAGGTATCAGAGCGAGCAGTACTTC; CDR3 protein: CASSLDRYQSEQYF
D gene: .; J gene: TRBJ1-2; V gene: TRBV6-1; clone size: few; CDR3 DNA: TGTGCCAGCATCGGTTCCTACAGTGACTATGGCTACACCTTC; CDR3 protein: CASIGSYSDYGYTF
D gene: .; J gene: TRBJ2-1; V gene: TRBV7-9; clone size: few; CDR3 DNA: TGTGCCAGCTCCAGGGCATCCTACAATGAGCAGTTCTTC; CDR3 protein: CASSRASYNEQFF
D gene: TRBD1; J gene: TRBJ1-5; V gene: TRBV19; clone size: .; CDR3 DNA: TGTGCCGGCGGACAGGGGGGGCAGCCCCAGCATTTT; CDR3 protein: CAGGQGGQPQHF
D gene: .; J gene: TRBJ2-4; V gene: TRBV20-1; clone size: many; CDR3 DNA: TGCAGTGCCAATCGGAACATTCAGTACTTC; CDR3 protein: CSANRNIQYF
D gene: TRBD1; J gene: TRBJ1-4; V gene: TRBV5-1; clone size: .; CDR3 DNA: TGCGCCAGCAGCTCATTGACAGGGGGGACTAATGAAAAACTGTTTTTT; CDR3 protein: CASSSLTGGTNEKLFF
D gene: TRBD1; J gene: TRBJ2-1; V gene: TRBV6-5; clone size: few; CDR3 DNA: TGTGCCAGCAGGACCGGGACAGGGTCCTACAATGAGCAGTTCTTC; CDR3 protein: CASRTGTGSYNEQFF
D gene: .; J gene: TRBJ2-7; V gene: TRBV19; clone size: .; CDR3 DNA: TGTGCCAGTAAAAGTGGGGCTCCTACCTACGAGCAGTACTTC; CDR3 protein: CASKSGAPTYEQYF
D gene: TRBD1; J gene: TRBJ1-2; V gene: TRBV7-2; clone size: .; CDR3 DNA: TGTGCCAGCAGCCCAACAGGGGATGGCTACACCTTC; CDR3 protein: CASSPTGDGYTF
D gene: TRBD1; J gene: TRBJ2-7; V gene: TRBV5-1; clone size: few; CDR3 DNA: TGCGCCAGCAGCCCAGGGGGCGCGGTAGTCTACGAGCAGTACTTC; CDR3 protein: CASSPGGAVVYEQYF
D gene: .; J gene: TRBJ1-1; V gene: TRBV11-2; clone size: few; CDR3 DNA: TGTGCCAGCAGCTTACGGGTTGACACTGAAGCTTTCTTT; CDR3 protein: CASSLRVDTEAFF
D gene: .; J gene: TRBJ2-7; V gene: TRBV7-2; clone size: .; CDR3 DNA: TGTGCCAGCAGCTTGGGGAGTCCCCTTTACGAGCAGTACTTC; CDR3 protein: CASSLGSPLYEQYF
D gene: .; J gene: TRBJ2-1; V gene: TRBV7-2; clone size: few; CDR3 DNA: TGTGCCAGCAGCTTAGAGAGACTTTCCTACAATGAGCAGTTCTTC; CDR3 protein: CASSLERLSYNEQFF
D gene: TRBD2; J gene: TRBJ2-5; V gene: TRBV6-1; clone size: .; CDR3 DNA: TGTGCCAGCAGTGGGACTAGCGGGGGGTTTAGGGAGACCCAGTACTTC; CDR3 protein: CASSGTSGGFRETQYF
D gene: TRBD1; J gene: TRBJ2-4; V gene: TRBV4-2; clone size: few; CDR3 DNA: TGTGCCAGCAGCCTCCGTGCGCAGGGGGAAGCCAAAAACATTCAGTACTTC; CDR3 protein: CASSLRAQGEAKNIQYF
D gene: .; J gene: TRBJ2-5; V gene: TRBV7-6; clone size: .; CDR3 DNA: TGTGCCAGCAGCCAGCAAGAGACCCAGTACTTC; CDR3 protein: CASSQQETQYF
D gene: TRBD1; J gene: TRBJ1-5; V gene: TRBV5-1; clone size: few; CDR3 DNA: TGCGCCAGCAGCTTGGAGGGACAGGGCAATCAGCCCCAGCATTTT; CDR3 protein: CASSLEGQGNQPQHF
D gene: TRBD1; J gene: TRBJ2-5; V gene: TRBV7-7; clone size: .; CDR3 DNA: TGTGCCAGCAGCTTAGTCAGGGGGCGTTCAGAGACCCAGTACTTC; CDR3 protein: CASSLVRGRSETQYF
D gene: .; J gene: TRBJ2-7; V gene: TRBV6-5; clone size: .; CDR3 DNA: TGTGCCAGCAGTTCCTACTTAGAGCAGTACTTC; CDR3 protein: CASSSYLEQYF
D gene: TRBD1; J gene: TRBJ1-1; V gene: TRBV10-2; clone size: .; CDR3 DNA: TGCGCCAGCAACCCCAGGACAGGGACGAACACTGAAGCTTTCTTT; CDR3 protein: CASNPRTGTNTEAFF
D gene: TRBD1; J gene: TRBJ2-5; V gene: TRBV6-5; clone size: few; CDR3 DNA: TGTGCCAGCAGCCCCGGACAGGAAGAGACCCAGTACTTC; CDR3 protein: CASSPGQEETQYF
D gene: .; J gene: TRBJ2-7; V gene: TRBV21-1; clone size: few; CDR3 DNA: TGTGCCAGCACTCCGGACAGGGGGCGATTCTATTTCTACGAGCAGTACTTC; CDR3 protein: CASTPDRGRFYFYEQYF
D gene: TRBD2; J gene: TRBJ2-3; V gene: TRBV30; clone size: .; CDR3 DNA: TGTGCCTGGACTAGCGGGAGCACAGATACGCAGTATTTT; CDR3 protein: CAWTSGSTDTQYF
D gene: .; J gene: TRBJ2-3; V gene: TRBV4-2; clone size: few; CDR3 DNA: TGTGCCAGCAGCCAAGAGGCTAGCTTCACAGATACGCAGTATTTT; CDR3 protein: CASSQEASFTDTQYF
D gene: .; J gene: TRBJ1-2; V gene: TRBV5-4; clone size: .; CDR3 DNA: TGTGCCAGCAGCCAACAAGACACGAACTATGGCTACACCTTC; CDR3 protein: CASSQQDTNYGYTF